These 12 T cell receptor beta chains were sequenced from one sample in a study of T cell responses to AZD1222 COVID-19 vaccine. Sequenced by immunoSEQ multiplex PCR; TCRdb stores in-frame clones only, minus some. The sample has roughly 150,000 clones; more than 85% are singletons. This material consisted of peripheral blood, taken on day 0 of AZD1222 vaccination. These receptors all stem from an adult in good health.

This clone was detected only a few times. This rearrangement joins TRBV13 to TRBJ2-5; 9 bases agree with TRBD2. J was trimmed by 3 bases and V by 5 bases; bases with no gene match: 16. Looked up from germline, CDR1 is PRHDT and CDR2 is FYEKMQ (reference sequence). The CDR3 sequence is 18 residues long. The chain's CDR3 is CASSQPAGNLAGEETQYF. Written as DNA, the CDR3 is TGTGCCAGCAGCCAACCTGCCGGGAATTTAGCGGGGGAAGAGACCCAGTACTTC.

This chain uses TRBV9 with TRBJ2-7; 9 bases are a match to TRBD2. Germline V gene data show CDR1 as SGDLS and CDR2 as YYNGEE. This CDR3 comprises 15 residues. The V segment lost 3 bases and the J segment 2 bases; nucleotides outside the gene matches: 6. The CDR3 loop reads CASSATSGLTYEQYF. The CDR3 DNA reads TGTGCCAGCAGCGCCACTAGCGGGCTTACCTACGAGCAGTACTTC.

This clone has a single count. The chain uses TRBV6-5 and TRBJ1-4; D remains ambiguous. The V end was cut by 0 bases, the J end by 5 bases, with 10 bases between. The CDR3 sequence is 15 residues long. CDR1 is MNHEY and CDR2 is SVGAGI in the germline V gene. In DNA form, the CDR3 reads TGTGCCAGCAGTTACTCTGGGAAAAACAATGAAAAACTGTTTTTT. Translating gives CASSYSGKNNEKLFF.

The chain employs TRBV7-9 and TRBJ2-3, with 14 bases matching TRBD2. This CDR3 is 15 amino acids long. Unmatched junction bases numbered 9, after V lost 6 bases and J lost 10 bases. CDR1 is SEHNR, CDR2 FQNEAQ, per germline (reference sequence). CDR3 nucleotides: TGTGCCAGCAGTGAGGGACTAGCGGGAGTTGTGGCGCAGTATTTT. It is translated as CASSEGLAGVVAQYF. The whole variable domain, remainder taken from reference TRBV7-9 and TRBJ2-3, is DTGVSQNPRHKITKRGQNVTFRCDPISEHNRLYWYRQTLGQGPEFLTYFQNEAQLEKSRLLSDRFSAERPKGSFSTLEIQRTEQGDSAMYLCASSEGLAGVVAQYFGPGTRLTVL.

The V and J genes are TRBV6-5 and TRBJ1-5; D is uncertain. The CDR3 totals 13 residues. Deletions cut 0 bases from V and 3 bases from J, with 3 bases between. Germline CDR1 is MNHEY and CDR2 is SVGAGI. CDR3 residues: CASSYSPNQPQHF. DNA of the CDR3: TGTGCCAGCAGTTACTCACCCAATCAGCCCCAGCATTTT.

The rearrangement uses TRBV6-5 and TRBJ1-2; 7 bases map to TRBD1. There are 14 residues in the CDR3. With V trimmed by 2 bases and J by 7 bases, 7 bases remained unmatched. Germline V gene lookup returns CDR1 MNHEY and CDR2 SVGAGI. Here the CDR3 DNA reads TGTGCCAGCAGTTACGCCGGAACAGGGGTTGGCTACACCTTC. Amino acids: CASSYAGTGVGYTF.

The CDR3 bases are TGTGCTAGTGGTTTGGTACGAGGGGGTAGTAGTCTGGATGAGCAGTTCTTC. Amino acid sequence: CASGLVRGGSSLDEQFF. The V call is TRBV12-5, the J call TRBJ2-1; D is possibly TRBD1 (6 bases). Germline lookup yields CDR1 LGHNT and CDR2 FRNRAP. Trimming shortened V by 0 bases and J by 8 bases, and 20 bases separated the two germline ends. There are 17 residues in the CDR3.

The chain has TRBV19 and TRBJ2-7; 8 nucleotides agree with TRBD2. Trimming at V came to 5 bases and at J to 3 bases, leaving 12 bases not matched to a gene. The CDR3 has 16 amino acids. Looked up from germline, CDR1 is LNHDA and CDR2 is SQIVND (reference sequence). The CDR3 reads CASSRSTSGGFYEQYF. CDR3 sequence (DNA): TGTGCCAGTAGTCGGTCCACTAGCGGAGGGTTCTACGAGCAGTACTTC.

The rearrangement joins TRBV28 to TRBJ1-1, with D tentatively TRBD1 (6 bases). The germline CDR1 and CDR2 sequences are MDHEN and SYDVKM. The V end was cut by 6 bases, the J end by 1 base, with 12 bases between. CDR3 length: 14 amino acids. Here the CDR3 reads CASRSGTPNTEAFF. Written as DNA, the CDR3 is TGTGCCAGCAGATCCGGGACACCGAACACTGAAGCTTTCTTT.

J is TRBJ1-1 and V is TRBV28; D possibly corresponds to TRBD1 (5 bases). This CDR3 contains 14 residues. The germline V gene has CDR1 MDHEN and CDR2 SYDVKM. Trimming removed 2 bases from V and 6 bases from J, with 13 bases in between. The CDR3 nucleotides read TGTGCCAGCAGTTTACCCCGGGACGGAGCTGAAGCTTTCTTT. It is translated as CASSLPRDGAEAFF.

This sequence joins TRBV5-6 and TRBJ2-7, with 7 bases that match TRBD1. The V segment lost 5 bases and the J segment 3 bases; nucleotides outside the gene matches: 8. This CDR3 has 14 residues. CDR1 SGHDT and CDR2 YYEEEE come from the germline V gene. The CDR3 DNA reads as TGTGCCAGCAGAGACCGGGACAGAGTCTACGAGCAGTACTTC. Its protein product is CASRDRDRVYEQYF.

This clone has a handful of counts. The CDR3 nucleotides are TGTGCCAGCAGCTCAGACGGGACAGGGGAGGAAAAACTGTTTTTT. Its translation is CASSSDGTGEEKLFF. The genes are TRBV7-9 and TRBJ1-4; 10 positions match TRBD1. The germline CDR1 and CDR2 sequences are SEHNR and FQNEAQ (reference sequence). CDR3 size: 15 residues. J gave up 8 bases and V 4 bases, and 7 bases lay outside the gene matches.